This TCR beta chain was observed in a study of T cells in Graves' hyperthyroidism and ophthalmopathy. Researchers amplified the TCR beta CDR3 regions from RNA transcripts. With the HTBI primer set, the TCR CDR3 went through a first round of RT-PCR. MiXCR, run by TCRdb on the multiplex PCR reads, gives a single entry per CDR3 protein. The data contain about 600,000 distinct CDR3 sequences, more than 13% of them seen just once; the ten biggest clones take up about 6.6%. Per germline, CDR1 LGHDT and CDR2 YNNKEL (reference sequence). Trimming stripped 7 bases from V and 0 bases from J, with 25 bases between. This CDR3 is built from 19 residues.

Sequenced: blood. This sequence originates from a woman between 18 and 29 years old with Graves' ophthalmopathy. The chain couples TRBV3-1 to TRBJ2-1; possibly TRBD2 for D (6 bases). CDR3 sequence: CASTPRATLGGPSYNEQFF. Written as DNA, the CDR3 is TGTGCCAGCACCCCAAGGGCGACCCTCGGAGGGCCCTCCTACAATGAGCAGTTCTTC.